The 11 T cell receptor beta chains reported below all come from one sample, sequenced in a study of early T cells in non-severe SARS-CoV-2 infection. A single record per CDR3 protein comes from TCRdb applying MiXCR to the 5' RACE reads. Of some 70,000 distinct CDR3 sequences in the sample, roughly 10% are singletons; the top ten hold roughly 3.2%. The specimen was whole blood. The origin of the receptors is an adult who was a healthcare worker with PCR-confirmed SARS-CoV-2 infection or an uninfected control (not recorded which).

The rearrangement uses TRBV6-2 or TRBV6-3 and TRBJ2-5, with no clear D. Germline lookup yields CDR1 MNHEY and CDR2 SVGEGT. The V end was cut by 9 bases, the J end by 0 bases, with 5 bases between. This CDR3 has 11 amino acids. In DNA form, the CDR3 reads TGTGCCAGTCAATACCAAGAGACCCAGTACTTC. Residues: CASQYQETQYF.

This clonotype occurred many times. The chain is built from TRBV12-3 or TRBV12-4 and TRBJ1-3; D unresolved. Between the trimmed V and J ends, which lost 4 bases and 2 bases, there was a span of 9 bases. CDR3 length: 14 residues. DNA for the CDR3: TGTGCCAGCAGTTCCGGCAGAACTGGAAACACCATATATTTT. Residues: CASSSGRTGNTIYF.

This clonotype was detected many times. CDR3 amino acids: CASSSPGQGRNGYTF. The CDR3 bases are TGTGCCAGCAGCTCGCCGGGACAGGGACGAAATGGCTACACCTTC. The chain employs TRBV7-6 and TRBJ1-2; 9 positions match TRBD1. The CDR3 loop spans 15 amino acids. The V gene end was trimmed by 4 bases and the J gene end by 6 bases; junction bases not matched to a gene: 9. The germline CDR1 and CDR2 sequences are SGHVS and FNYEAQ.

This clonotype was observed many times. This chain joins TRBV20-1 and TRBJ2-6; TRBD2 matches 8 bases. Unmatched junction bases numbered 4, after V lost 5 bases and J lost 4 bases. From germline, CDR1 is DFQATT and CDR2 SNEGSKA (reference sequence). The CDR3 is made up of 14 amino acids. This CDR3 reads CSARGLGGANVLTF. The CDR3 DNA reads TGCAGTGCTCGGGGACTAGGCGGGGCCAACGTCCTGACTTTC.

This clonotype was seen repeatedly, ten times or more. This chain joins TRBV6-5 and TRBJ1-2, with a tentative D call TRBD1 (5 bases). The CDR3 is 14 residues long. Germline-derived CDR1 and CDR2 are MNHEY and SVGAGI. V lost 6 bases and J 4 bases, leaving 15 bases between the germline ends. DNA for the CDR3: TGTGCCAGCAGAACAGGCCGACAGACCTATGGCTACACCTTC. Translating it yields CASRTGRQTYGYTF.

J is TRBJ2-5 and V is TRBV7-8, with 9 bases that match TRBD2. Germline V gene data show CDR1 as SGHVS and CDR2 as FQNEAQ. The CDR3 runs to 14 residues. Trimming cost V 4 bases and J 5 bases; bases outside gene matches: 5. The CDR3 DNA reads TGTGCCAGCAGCTGGGGTAGCGGGAGTGAGACCCAGTACTTC. Its translation is CASSWGSGSETQYF.

This chain joins TRBV9 and TRBJ2-2, with 8 bases identical to TRBD2. Looked up from germline, CDR1 is SGDLS and CDR2 is YYNGEE. Unmatched junction bases numbered 9, after V lost 4 bases and J lost 4 bases. This CDR3 spans 16 amino acids. The DNA for the CDR3 is TGTGCCAGCAGCCTCACCGGGACTAGTAGCACCGGGGAGCTGTTTTTT. This sequence encodes CASSLTGTSSTGELFF.

Only a few counts were recorded for this clonotype. The junction differs from germline at one of its ends, possibly a read error. The genes are TRBV7-3 and TRBJ2-7; 11 positions agree with TRBD2. Germline-derived CDR1 and CDR2 are SGHTA and FQGTGA. The CDR3 runs 15 residues. CDR3 nucleotide sequence: TGTGCCAGCAGCCCAACTAGCGGGGGACCCTACGAGCAGCACTTC. It codes for CASSPTSGGPYEQHF.

This clonotype has ten or more counts. The genes are TRBV3-1 and TRBJ2-3; D unresolved. Germline CDR1 LGHDT, CDR2 YNNKEL (reference sequence). This CDR3 spans 14 amino acids. V was trimmed by 4 bases and J by 0 bases, leaving 8 bases between them. CDR3 region: CASSRLPSTDTQYF. The CDR3, as DNA: TGTGCCAGCAGCCGCCTTCCTAGCACAGATACGCAGTATTTT.

The chain uses TRBV12-3 or TRBV12-4 and TRBJ2-3; 7 bases match TRBD2. This CDR3 has 16 amino acids. The ends lost 2 bases at V and 0 bases at J; junction bases unmatched: 5. CDR3 nucleotides: TGTGCCAGCAGTTTACTTCCTAGCGGAAGCACAGATACGCAGTATTTT. It codes for CASSLLPSGSTDTQYF.

This rearrangement joins TRBV7-8 to TRBJ2-5; TRBD2 matches 7 bases. The V and J ends lost 7 bases and 4 bases, in that order; junction bases with no gene match: 12. The CDR3 is made up of 15 amino acids. From germline, CDR1 is SGHVS and CDR2 FQNEAQ. In DNA, the CDR3 is TGTGCCAGCATCCCTAAGCGGGATAGTCGAGAGACCCAGTACTTC. The encoded protein is CASIPKRDSRETQYF.